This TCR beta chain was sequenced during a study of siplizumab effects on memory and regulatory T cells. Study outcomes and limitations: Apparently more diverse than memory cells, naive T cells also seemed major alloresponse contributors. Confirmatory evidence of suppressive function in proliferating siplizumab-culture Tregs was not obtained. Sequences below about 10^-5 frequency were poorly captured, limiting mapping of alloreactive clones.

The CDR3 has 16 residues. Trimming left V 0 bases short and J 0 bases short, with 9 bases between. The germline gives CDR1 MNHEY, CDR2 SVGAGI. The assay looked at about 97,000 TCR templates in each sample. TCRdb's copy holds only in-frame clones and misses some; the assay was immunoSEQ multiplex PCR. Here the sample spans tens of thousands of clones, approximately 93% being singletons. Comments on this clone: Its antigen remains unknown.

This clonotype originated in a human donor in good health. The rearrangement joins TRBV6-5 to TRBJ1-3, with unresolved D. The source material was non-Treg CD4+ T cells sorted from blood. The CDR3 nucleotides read TGTGCCAGCAGTTACTCGGGCGGTAACTCTGGAAACACCATATATTTT. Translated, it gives CASSYSGGNSGNTIYF.